The clone carrying this T cell receptor beta chain has a handful of counts. The data stem from a study of human T cells and chemical hapten exposure. The CDR3 consists of 15 residues. The V and J ends lost 2 bases and 5 bases, in that order; junction bases with no gene match: 10. The germline gives CDR1 SGHRS, CDR2 YFSETQ. Time point specified: patch test 1, 2 weeks after DPC sensitization. Treatment: therapeutic diphenylcyclopropenone sensitization with weekly scalp DPC. Using its own MiXCR run on the RACE reads, TCRdb lists one record per CDR3 protein. Of around 75,000 distinct CDR3 sequences in the sample, roughly 12% were seen once.

This chain connects TRBV5-1 to TRBJ2-7, with 7 bases that match TRBD1. The sample consisted of whole blood, taken in connection with sensitization to the hapten diphenylcyclopropenone (DPC). This receptor was identified in a woman aged 55-70 years with alopecia areata. Some clones in this sample may be carry-over from other donors' samples. The CDR3 nucleotides read TGCGCCAGCAGCTTTCCTACAGGGGCCATCGACGAGCAGTACTTC. Translated, it gives CASSFPTGAIDEQYF.